The rows below give T cell receptor beta chains drawn from one sample of a study of T cell responses to AZD1222 COVID-19 vaccine. The data were produced by immunoSEQ multiplex PCR, yet TCRdb's version contains in-frame clones alone and is incomplete. Of approximately 74,000 clones in the sample, about nine tenths were seen once. The sample was peripheral blood, taken on day 0 of AZD1222 vaccination. These receptors all come from an adult in good health. The CDR3 runs from the conserved cysteine through the conserved F or W. A D gene is named only where the DNA matches it firmly. Clone sizes are given selectively: once, few, many, or a class where the clone is expanded.

J: TRBJ2-7; size: .; D: .; V: TRBV6-5; DNA: TGTGCCACTAATCGAGGTTACGAGCAGTACTTC; CDR3: CATNRGYEQYF
J: TRBJ2-1; size: .; D: TRBD1; V: TRBV12-5; DNA: TGTGCTAGTGGTTTGACTCGACAGGGCGGCTCCTACAATGAGCAGTTCTTC; CDR3: CASGLTRQGGSYNEQFF
J: TRBJ2-2; size: .; D: .; V: TRBV24-1; DNA: TGTGCCACCAGTGGTTTAGCGCCGAACACCGGGGAGCTGTTTTTT; CDR3: CATSGLAPNTGELFF
J: TRBJ2-6; size: once; D: .; V: TRBV29-1; DNA: TGCAGCGCTGAATGGACTTCCGACTCTGGGGCCAACGTCCTGACTTTC; CDR3: CSAEWTSDSGANVLTF
J: TRBJ2-6; size: .; D: TRBD1; V: TRBV5-1; DNA: TGCGCCAGCAGCTTGGGCCCCAGGGGGCGCGGGGCCAACGTCCTGACTTTC; CDR3: CASSLGPRGRGANVLTF
J: TRBJ2-5; size: .; D: .; V: TRBV5-5; DNA: TGTGCCAGCAGCTTGATGGGGGCCCGTCAAGAGACCCAGTACTTC; CDR3: CASSLMGARQETQYF
J: TRBJ1-5; size: .; D: TRBD1; V: TRBV19; DNA: TGTGCCAGTAGTATACCCACGACAGGGAAGGATCAGCCCCAGCATTTT; CDR3: CASSIPTTGKDQPQHF
J: TRBJ2-2; size: .; D: .; V: TRBV11-3; DNA: TGTGCCAGCAGCATAGGGGACTCCCTAGGCACCGGGGAGCTGTTTTTT; CDR3: CASSIGDSLGTGELFF
J: TRBJ1-4; size: .; D: .; V: TRBV7-2; DNA: TGTGCCAGCAGCTTAGCATGGACTTCTAAGGAAAAACTGTTTTTT; CDR3: CASSLAWTSKEKLFF
J: TRBJ2-2; size: .; D: TRBD1; V: TRBV18; DNA: TGTGCCAGCTCACCGTGGGACAGGGGATCTACCGGGGAGCTGTTTTTT; CDR3: CASSPWDRGSTGELFF
J: TRBJ2-5; size: .; D: TRBD1; V: TRBV5-1; DNA: TGCGCCAGCAGCGTGGGACAGGGGCATCAAGAGACCCAGTACTTC; CDR3: CASSVGQGHQETQYF
J: TRBJ2-5; size: .; D: TRBD2; V: TRBV11-2; DNA: TGTGCCAGCAGCCCAAGACTAGCGGGAGGCCGAGACTTC; CDR3: CASSPRLAGGRDF
J: TRBJ2-3; size: .; D: TRBD1; V: TRBV6-1; DNA: TGTGCCAGCAGTGAGGGGGACAGGGGCACAGATACGCAGTATTTT; CDR3: CASSEGDRGTDTQYF
J: TRBJ2-1; size: once; D: TRBD2; V: TRBV11-2; DNA: TGTGCCAGCAGCCCCAGGAGCGGGGGGGCCCCTGAGCAGTTCTTC; CDR3: CASSPRSGGAPEQFF
J: TRBJ1-2; size: .; D: .; V: TRBV4-3; DNA: TGCGCCAGCAGCCCTACGGGTCCAGGGTCCTATGGCTACACCTTC; CDR3: CASSPTGPGSYGYTF
J: TRBJ1-3; size: once; D: .; V: TRBV5-4; DNA: TGTGCCAGCAGCTTGGGCCAGGGTGTGGGAAACACCATATATTTT; CDR3: CASSLGQGVGNTIYF
J: TRBJ2-7; size: once; D: .; V: TRBV3-1/TRBV3-2; DNA: TGTGCCAGCAGCCAGGAAACAGGTCCCTACGAGCAGTACTTC; CDR3: CASSQETGPYEQYF
J: TRBJ2-6; size: .; D: .; V: TRBV6-5; DNA: TGTGCCAGCAGCCGCGAAGGGGGTGCGGCCAACGTCCTGACTTTC; CDR3: CASSREGGAANVLTF
J: TRBJ1-1; size: once; D: .; V: TRBV28; DNA: TGTGCCAGCAGTTTGGGGGGGGGTTGGACTGAAGCTTTCTTT; CDR3: CASSLGGGWTEAFF
J: TRBJ2-3; size: .; D: .; V: TRBV24-1; DNA: TGTGCCACCAGTCCTAGGGGAGCCACAGATACGCAGTATTTT; CDR3: CATSPRGATDTQYF
J: TRBJ1-2; size: .; D: TRBD1; V: TRBV7-8; DNA: TGTGCCAGCAGCTTAGTCCGGGACAGGTTGAGTGGCTACACCTTC; CDR3: CASSLVRDRLSGYTF
J: TRBJ1-2; size: .; D: TRBD1; V: TRBV7-8; DNA: TGTGCCAGCAGCCCTGGGACAGGGGGCAACTATGGCTACACCTTC; CDR3: CASSPGTGGNYGYTF
J: TRBJ1-2; size: .; D: TRBD1; V: TRBV18; DNA: TGTGCCAGCTCACCATCGGACAGGACGAGAGGCTACACCTTC; CDR3: CASSPSDRTRGYTF
J: TRBJ1-1; size: .; D: TRBD1; V: TRBV27; DNA: TGTGCCAGCAGACTCGCAGGGGGGACTGAAGCTTTCTTT; CDR3: CASRLAGGTEAFF
J: TRBJ2-2; size: .; D: .; V: TRBV5-4; DNA: TGTGCCAGCAGCTTGGATCCGGGCCTTAACACCGGGGAGCTGTTTTTT; CDR3: CASSLDPGLNTGELFF
J: TRBJ2-1; size: .; D: .; V: TRBV5-8; DNA: TGTGCCAGCAGCTTGTTTCTGAGCTACGACAATGAGCAGTTCTTC; CDR3: CASSLFLSYDNEQFF
J: TRBJ1-2; size: .; D: .; V: TRBV9; DNA: TGTGCCAGCAGCGTACAGGGGAACCCCTATGGCTACACCTTC; CDR3: CASSVQGNPYGYTF
J: TRBJ1-2; size: .; D: .; V: TRBV5-1; DNA: TGCGCCAGCAGCTTGGAGGGCCAGGACCTCTATGGCTACACCTTC; CDR3: CASSLEGQDLYGYTF
J: TRBJ1-1; size: .; D: .; V: TRBV19; DNA: TGTGCCAGTAAGCGAGGGGCGACGACTGAAGCTTTCTTT; CDR3: CASKRGATTEAFF
J: TRBJ1-3; size: .; D: .; V: TRBV7-6; DNA: TGTGCCAGCGGGAGTACTGGAAACACCATATATTTT; CDR3: CASGSTGNTIYF
J: TRBJ2-2; size: .; D: .; V: TRBV19; DNA: TGTGCCAGTACCCCCGGGGGCAGGGCGAACACCGGGGAGCTGTTTTTT; CDR3: CASTPGGRANTGELFF
J: TRBJ2-5; size: .; D: TRBD1; V: TRBV5-8; DNA: TGTGCCAGCAGCTTGGGCCTGACAGGGGGCTTAGAGACCCAGTACTTC; CDR3: CASSLGLTGGLETQYF
J: TRBJ1-4; size: .; D: TRBD1; V: TRBV5-1; DNA: TGCGCCAGCAGCGATCCGCAGGGGGCGATGGAAAAACTGTTTTTT; CDR3: CASSDPQGAMEKLFF
J: TRBJ2-7; size: .; D: TRBD1; V: TRBV6-5; DNA: TGTGCCAGCAGAGCTTTTACGGGACAGGGATACGAGCAGTACTTC; CDR3: CASRAFTGQGYEQYF
J: TRBJ2-6; size: .; D: .; V: TRBV7-8; DNA: TGTGCCAGCAGCAGCCGAGTACCCTACTCTGGGGCCAACGTCCTGACTTTC; CDR3: CASSSRVPYSGANVLTF
J: TRBJ1-1; size: .; D: .; V: TRBV10-1; DNA: TGCCCAAGACGGGTGACCACTGAAGCTTTCTTT; CDR3: CPRRVTTEAFF
J: TRBJ2-1; size: once; D: .; V: TRBV19; DNA: TGTGCCAGTAGTATGTCTAGTTTCCTGGCCCAATACAATGAGCAGTTCTTC; CDR3: CASSMSSFLAQYNEQFF
J: TRBJ1-3; size: .; D: .; V: TRBV27; DNA: TGTGCCAGCATGGGTCGAGAGGGTGGAAACACCATATATTTT; CDR3: CASMGREGGNTIYF
J: TRBJ1-6; size: .; D: .; V: TRBV6-1; DNA: TGTGCCAGCAGTGAATGGGGAGGTGGAGATTCACCCCTCCACTTT; CDR3: CASSEWGGGDSPLHF
J: TRBJ1-3; size: .; D: .; V: TRBV6-5; DNA: TGTGCCAGCAGTCGTTCCTCAGGGAGTGGAAACACCATATATTTT; CDR3: CASSRSSGSGNTIYF
J: TRBJ2-5; size: .; D: .; V: TRBV19; DNA: TGTGCCAGTAGTATAAACCGGGACATCGGGACCCAGTACTTC; CDR3: CASSINRDIGTQYF
J: TRBJ1-1; size: .; D: .; V: TRBV7-7; DNA: TGTGCCAGCAGTCCCGTTGAAGCTGAGGACACTGAAGCTTTCTTT; CDR3: CASSPVEAEDTEAFF
J: TRBJ2-5; size: .; D: TRBD1; V: TRBV2; DNA: TGTGCCAGCAGACCTGACAGGGGCTCCTACGAGGGGACCCAGTACTTC; CDR3: CASRPDRGSYEGTQYF
J: TRBJ2-1; size: .; D: TRBD2; V: TRBV9; DNA: TGTGCCAGCAGCGTACGTCCTAGCGGGAAGGATGAGCAGTTCTTC; CDR3: CASSVRPSGKDEQFF
J: TRBJ2-7; size: .; D: .; V: TRBV7-3; DNA: TGTGCCAGCAGCCGCGGGGTCAACAACGAGCAGTACTTC; CDR3: CASSRGVNNEQYF
J: TRBJ2-3; size: .; D: TRBD2; V: TRBV5-1; DNA: TGCGCCAGCAGCTTGGGCCTAGCGGGAGGGCCTAGCACAGATACGCAGTATTTT; CDR3: CASSLGLAGGPSTDTQYF
J: TRBJ1-6; size: .; D: .; V: TRBV6-1; DNA: TGTGCCAGCAGTGAAAATCGTTCAGGGGCGTCACCCCTCCACTTT; CDR3: CASSENRSGASPLHF
J: TRBJ2-2; size: .; D: TRBD2; V: TRBV7-2; DNA: TGTGCCAGCAGCTTAAGAGCGGGAGGCACCGGGGAGCTGTTTTTT; CDR3: CASSLRAGGTGELFF
J: TRBJ1-2; size: .; D: TRBD1; V: TRBV6-4; DNA: TGTGCCAGCAGTACTGGGGGAGGACAGGACTCATACTATGGCTACACCTTC; CDR3: CASSTGGGQDSYYGYTF
J: TRBJ1-1; size: .; D: .; V: TRBV6-1; DNA: TGTGCCAGCAGTGAACGGGGAGCCTCAGCAGCTTTCTTT; CDR3: CASSERGASAAFF
J: TRBJ1-3; size: .; D: .; V: TRBV2; DNA: TGTGCCATCACACTTGGGGCTGGAAACACCATATATTTT; CDR3: CAITLGAGNTIYF
J: TRBJ1-5; size: few; D: .; V: TRBV28; DNA: TGTGCCAGCAGTTTGGTCAGGGATGGTCAGCCCCAGCATTTT; CDR3: CASSLVRDGQPQHF
J: TRBJ2-7; size: .; D: TRBD2; V: TRBV3-1/TRBV3-2; DNA: TGTGCCAGCAGCCAGATGACTAGCGTCGACGAGCAGTACTTC; CDR3: CASSQMTSVDEQYF
J: TRBJ1-5; size: .; D: .; V: TRBV28; DNA: TGTGCCAGCAGTTACCCCTTCTCGGGGCAGCCCCAGCATTTT; CDR3: CASSYPFSGQPQHF
J: TRBJ1-1; size: .; D: .; V: TRBV3-1/TRBV3-2; DNA: TGTGCCAGCAGCCTAGGGGTGAACACTGAAGCTTTCTTT; CDR3: CASSLGVNTEAFF
J: TRBJ1-6; size: .; D: .; V: TRBV7-9; DNA: TGTGCCAGCAGCCATCAGAATTCACCCCTCCACTTT; CDR3: CASSHQNSPLHF
J: TRBJ2-3; size: medium-sized; D: .; V: TRBV19; DNA: TGTGCCAGTAGTATAACCCCCTCGGGCACAGATACGCAGTATTTT; CDR3: CASSITPSGTDTQYF